The 16 T cell receptor beta chains presented below share a single source sample, sequenced in a study of human T cells and chemical hapten exposure. Indicated time point: patch test 3, about 24 weeks after DPC sensitization. The treatment: therapeutic diphenylcyclopropenone sensitization with weekly scalp DPC. Using its own MiXCR run on the RACE reads, TCRdb lists one record per CDR3 protein. In the table there are some 89,000 distinct CDR3 sequences, 27% of which are singletons. Sequencing was performed on whole blood, taken in connection with sensitization to the hapten diphenylcyclopropenone (DPC). The origin of the receptors is a man in his forties with alopecia areata. Some clones in this sample may be carry-over from other donors' samples.

The rearrangement links TRBV28 to TRBJ1-5; a possible D gene is TRBD1 (5 bases). This CDR3 spans 15 amino acids. Germline V gene sequence: CDR1 MDHEN, CDR2 SYDVKM. Trimming removed 7 bases from V and 4 bases from J, with 17 bases in between. The CDR3 coding sequence is TGTGCCAGCACCCATCGGGGGGGTCTTAATCAGCCCCAGCATTTT. Encoded protein: CASTHRGGLNQPQHF.

This clonotype was seen only once. The genes are TRBV20-1 and TRBJ1-5; D unresolved. Trimming pared 2 bases from V and 7 bases from J, leaving 21 bases between. From germline, CDR1 is DFQATT and CDR2 SNEGSKA (reference sequence). This CDR3 contains 16 residues. The CDR3 reads CSARTPRGGIGQPQHF. In DNA, the CDR3 is TGCAGTGCTAGAACGCCCCGAGGCGGAATTGGGCAGCCCCAGCATTTT.

V is TRBV6-5 and J is TRBJ2-1, with 7 positions matching TRBD1. This CDR3 spans 16 amino acids. V dropped 5 bases and J dropped 2; count of bases not matched to a gene: 9. Germline assignment: CDR1 MNHEY and CDR2 SVGAGI. Here the CDR3 reads CASSPDRAITYNEQFF. In DNA form, the CDR3 reads TGTGCCAGCAGTCCTGACAGGGCCATAACCTACAATGAGCAGTTCTTC.

This chain joins TRBV29-1 and TRBJ2-1; D is ambiguous. CDR1 SQVTM and CDR2 ANQGSEA come from the germline V gene. V lost 0 bases and J lost 1, with 13 bases in between. This CDR3 has 16 residues. The CDR3 bases are TGCAGCGTTGAAGATTCCAGGAAAGGGTCCTACAATGAGCAGTTCTTC. Protein: CSVEDSRKGSYNEQFF.

This clonotype showed up just a few times. V gene TRBV27 combines with J gene TRBJ2-3; no firm D call. Germline loops: CDR1 MNHEY, CDR2 SMNVEV (reference sequence). Trimming pared 3 bases from V and 4 bases from J, leaving 11 bases between. The CDR3 is made up of 14 amino acids. In DNA form, the CDR3 reads TGTGCCAGCAGTTTGACGGACCCGTCAGATACGCAGTATTTT. It is translated as CASSLTDPSDTQYF.

This clonotype has only a few counts. This chain links TRBV6-5 with TRBJ1-3, with D unresolved. This CDR3 spans 16 amino acids. V was trimmed by 2 bases and J by 0 bases, leaving 11 bases between them. Germline-derived CDR1 and CDR2 are MNHEY and SVGAGI. The CDR3 DNA reads TGTGCCAGCAGTTACGGAGCGGATCTCTCTGGAAACACCATATATTTT. Translation gives CASSYGADLSGNTIYF.

This chain connects TRBV20-1 to TRBJ2-4; TRBD1 is a possible D gene (6 bases). The CDR3 covers 14 residues. With 3 bases removed from V and 5 bases from J, the gap between germline ends came to 14 bases. Germline assignment: CDR1 DFQATT and CDR2 SNEGSKA (reference sequence). In DNA form, the CDR3 reads TGCAGTGCTAGCGGTAGGGGGAACGAAAACATTCAGTACTTC. It is translated as CSASGRGNENIQYF.

This clonotype was detected only a few times. The chain carries TRBV9 and TRBJ2-1, with TRBD2 matching 11 bases. The ends lost 3 bases at V and 4 bases at J; junction bases unmatched: 6. Germline V gene sequence: CDR1 SGDLS, CDR2 YYNGEE. CDR3 length: 16 amino acids. CDR3 protein: CASSGGSGRAYNEQFF. CDR3 bases: TGTGCCAGCAGCGGTGGTAGCGGGAGGGCGTACAATGAGCAGTTCTTC.

This clonotype was detected a few times. The rearrangement joins TRBV5-6 to TRBJ1-2; tentative D call: TRBD1 (6 bases). The CDR3 loop spans 12 amino acids. From germline, CDR1 is SGHDT and CDR2 YYEEEE. V was cut by 4 bases and J by 5 bases, with 9 bases left in between. CDR3 nucleotide sequence: TGTGCCAGCAGCCGGACAGAGTATGGCTACACCTTC. It translates to CASSRTEYGYTF.

This clonotype was observed a handful of times. The CDR3 loop reads CASSRRGSYEQYF. Written as DNA, the CDR3 is TGTGCCAGCAGTCGGAGGGGTTCCTACGAGCAGTACTTC. This sequence joins TRBV12-3 or TRBV12-4 and TRBJ2-7, with D maybe TRBD2 (6 bases). The V gene lost 5 bases and the J gene lost 1 base, with 9 bases spanning the gap. The CDR3 totals 13 residues.

This sequence joins TRBV20-1 and TRBJ2-5; 8 nucleotides match TRBD1. CDR3 length: 12 amino acids. The V gene's germline CDR1 is DFQATT and CDR2 SNEGSKA (reference sequence). Trimming took 5 bases from V and 4 from J; bases not matched to a gene: 3. This CDR3 reads CSASDRGETQYF. In nucleotides, the CDR3 is TGCAGTGCTTCCGACAGGGGAGAGACCCAGTACTTC.

This clonotype was observed a handful of times. The rearrangement links TRBV25-1 to TRBJ2-1, with 9 bases aligning to TRBD2. The CDR3 covers 17 residues. Germline CDR1 reads MGHDK; CDR2 reads SYGVNS. V shed 5 bases, J shed 6 bases, and the junction held 14 bases outside the gene matches. As DNA, the CDR3 is TGTGCCAGCAGTCCATTCCCGACTAGCGGATCCCGCAATGAGCAGTTCTTC. It yields the protein CASSPFPTSGSRNEQFF.

This clonotype came up many times. The rearrangement uses TRBV9 and TRBJ2-7; 11 bases agree with TRBD2. CDR3 length: 16 amino acids. Germline V gives CDR1 SGDLS, CDR2 YYNGEE. Losses at the gene ends were 4 bases for V and 0 bases for J; bases not matched to a gene: 6. CDR3 nucleotides: TGTGCCAGCAGCCAGGGACTAGCGGTGAACTCCTACGAGCAGTACTTC. Protein: CASSQGLAVNSYEQYF.

This clonotype has a count of ten or more. The V call is TRBV10-3, the J call TRBJ2-4; TRBD2 agrees at 10 bases. Trimming removed 1 base from V and 2 bases from J; junction bases left unmatched: 20. In germline, CDR1 is ENHRY, CDR2 SYGVKD. The CDR3 runs to 22 residues. For the CDR3, the DNA is TGTGCCATCAGTGAGTTAAGGACTAGCGGAAATGTTAACGAGGCAACCAAAAACATTCAGTACTTC. This codes for CAISELRTSGNVNEATKNIQYF.

This chain connects TRBV27 to TRBJ2-7; D may be TRBD2 (7 bases). Between the trimmed V and J ends, which lost 2 bases and 1 base, there was a span of 12 bases. Germline V gene data show CDR1 as MNHEY and CDR2 as SMNVEV (reference sequence). This CDR3 is built from 15 residues. The CDR3 spells CASSLRGGPSYEQYF. In nucleotides, the CDR3 is TGTGCCAGCAGTTTAAGGGGGGGACCATCCTACGAGCAGTACTTC.

This clonotype was counted between two and nine times. The rearrangement joins TRBV14 to TRBJ1-1; D gene ambiguous. V lost 5 bases to trimming and J lost 4 bases, with 11 bases between them. The length of the CDR3 is 13 residues. CDR1 is SGHDN, CDR2 FVKESK, per germline. The CDR3 here is CASSRSLLTEAFF. CDR3 DNA sequence: TGTGCCAGCAGCAGAAGCCTTCTCACTGAAGCTTTCTTT.